Listed below are T cell receptor beta chains from one sample, sequenced in a study of blood T cell repertoires in COVID-19. Here immunoSEQ multiplex PCR was the method, and the copy in TCRdb shows in-frame clones only, minus some. The sample yields about 190,000 clones, around 86% seen once. Source material: peripheral blood. The receptors here all came from a woman aged 40 to 49 with acute or convalescent COVID-19. CDR3s include the opening cysteine and the closing phenylalanine or tryptophan. D genes are given only for firm matches. Some rows mark clone size as missing; the rest say once, few, many or name a class of expanded clone.

-	TRBV2	TRBJ2-5	TRBD2	TGTGCCAGCACCAGGACTAGCGGGATTCAGACCCAGTACTTC	CASTRTSGIQTQYF
-	TRBV29-1	TRBJ2-7	-	TGCAGCGTTGCGACAGCTGACGAGCAGTACTTC	CSVATADEQYF
-	TRBV27	TRBJ1-1	TRBD1	TGTGCCAGCAGGGACACCGGGACAGCAATGAACACTGAAGCTTTCTTT	CASRDTGTAMNTEAFF
once	TRBV19	TRBJ1-1	-	TGTGCCAGTAGCCCCCTTCGCGGGGGGCCCTATGGCACTGAAGCTTTCTTT	CASSPLRGGPYGTEAFF
-	TRBV28	TRBJ2-7	-	TGTGCCAGCAGCCCCTCCTTTGCGGGGCAGTACTTC	CASSPSFAGQYF
-	TRBV10-3	TRBJ2-3	TRBD1	TGTGCCATCAGACCGGGACAGGGTACGACAGATACGCAGTATTTT	CAIRPGQGTTDTQYF
-	TRBV5-1	TRBJ2-5	TRBD1	TGCGCCAGCAGCCCTGGGACAGGCCAAGAGACCCAGTACTTC	CASSPGTGQETQYF
-	TRBV6-5	TRBJ2-1	-	TGTGCCAGCCGAATAGACTACTACAATGAGCAGTTCTTC	CASRIDYYNEQFF
few	TRBV5-1	TRBJ1-2	TRBD1	TGCGCCAGCAGCTGGGGGACAGATAACTATGGCTACACCTTC	CASSWGTDNYGYTF
-	TRBV5-1	TRBJ2-5	-	TGCGCCAGCAGCTTGAACGCTAGGCAAGAGACCCAGTACTTC	CASSLNARQETQYF
-	TRBV29-1	TRBJ2-2	-	TGCAGCGTTGACAGGCGGGACACCGGGGAGCTGTTTTTT	CSVDRRDTGELFF
-	TRBV5-1	TRBJ2-1	TRBD1	TGCGCCAGCAGCTTGGGAGGGGGCGCTGAGCAGTTCTTC	CASSLGGGAEQFF
-	TRBV28	TRBJ2-5	TRBD2	TGTGCCAGTTCCAGCGGGAGGCTACAAGAGACCCAGTACTTC	CASSSGRLQETQYF
-	TRBV5-1	TRBJ2-1	TRBD2	TGCGCCAGCAGCAAACTAGCGGGAAGCTCCTACAATGAGCAGTTCTTC	CASSKLAGSSYNEQFF
-	TRBV7-9	TRBJ2-7	TRBD2	TGTGCCAGTCAAACACCGGGGGGAGAGCAGTACTTC	CASQTPGGEQYF
-	TRBV12-5	TRBJ2-2	-	TGTGCTAGTGGTTTGGTCCAGGGGGGTCCCGGGGAGCTGTTTTTT	CASGLVQGGPGELFF
-	TRBV5-1	TRBJ2-7	-	TGCGCCAGCAGCGAAAATACAGGTTCCGAGCAGTACTTC	CASSENTGSEQYF
-	TRBV2	TRBJ2-7	-	TGTGCCAGCAGTGAAGGAGGGCACGAGCAGTACTTC	CASSEGGHEQYF
few	TRBV19	TRBJ1-4	-	TGTGCCAGTAGTGACAGACCCGGCGGGGATGAAAAACTGTTTTTT	CASSDRPGGDEKLFF
-	TRBV5-1	TRBJ2-7	-	TGCGCCAGCAGCTTGGGCGAGAGCTCCTACGAGCAGTACTTC	CASSLGESSYEQYF
few	TRBV19	TRBJ1-5	-	TGTGCCAGTAGTTCGGCTATTATAGCCAATCAGCCCCAGCATTTT	CASSSAIIANQPQHF
few	TRBV3-1/TRBV3-2	TRBJ1-5	-	TGTGCCAGCAGCCAAGGTCGTCAGCCCCAGCATTTT	CASSQGRQPQHF
-	TRBV5-3	TRBJ2-5	TRBD2	TGTGCCAGAACGGAACCCGAGCGGGGCGGACAAGAGACCCAGTACTTC	CARTEPERGGQETQYF
-	TRBV23-1	TRBJ2-1	TRBD2	TGCGCCAGCAGCTCTAGCGGGGGATCACAGTATGAGCAGTTCTTC	CASSSSGGSQYEQFF
-	TRBV12-3/TRBV12-4	TRBJ1-5	-	TGTGCCAGCAGTTTCATTCAGGATCAGCCCCAGCATTTT	CASSFIQDQPQHF
-	TRBV7-8	TRBJ2-7	-	TGTGCCAGCAGCTCTCGGGTACTAAGCTCCTACGAGCAGTACTTC	CASSSRVLSSYEQYF
-	TRBV15	TRBJ2-2	-	TGTGCCACCAGCAGAGACCTAACCGGGGAGCTGTTTTTT	CATSRDLTGELFF
-	TRBV19	TRBJ2-5	TRBD1	TGTGCCAGTAGTAGGACAGGGGGAGAGACCCAGTACTTC	CASSRTGGETQYF
-	TRBV27	TRBJ1-6	TRBD1	TGTGCCAGCAGAGGGTTGTTGGGGGACAGGGGCGGGATAGATTGGTCCCTCCACTTT	CASRGLLGDRGGIDWSLHF
-	TRBV6-5	TRBJ2-7	-	TGTGCCAGCAGTCCCCCAGACAGTATCTCCTACGAGCAGTACTTC	CASSPPDSISYEQYF
-	TRBV6-1	TRBJ2-7	TRBD2	TGTGCCAGCAGTGAAGCGGGCCTAGCGGAATATATCGGCTACGAGCAGTACTTC	CASSEAGLAEYIGYEQYF
-	TRBV9	TRBJ1-3	TRBD1	TGTGCCAGCAGCTGGGGGACAGGCGGAAACACCATATATTTT	CASSWGTGGNTIYF
-	TRBV2	TRBJ1-1	-	TGTGCCAGCAGTGAAGGGGCCGCCAGGGGAGGGGCTTTCTTT	CASSEGAARGGAFF
-	TRBV30	TRBJ2-3	TRBD1	TGTGCCTGGGGACAGGGCGGAGATACGCAGTATTTT	CAWGQGGDTQYF
few	TRBV3-1/TRBV3-2	TRBJ1-6	-	TGTGCCAGCAGACAATCAGGGGATAATTCACCCCTCCACTTT	CASRQSGDNSPLHF
-	TRBV24-1	TRBJ2-5	TRBD2	TGTGCCACCAGTGCATCTAGCGGGGGGCAAGAGACCCAGTACTTC	CATSASSGGQETQYF
-	TRBV27	TRBJ2-1	-	TGTGCCAGCAGTTTAGCAGGGTTTTTCTCTAATGAGCAGTTCTTC	CASSLAGFFSNEQFF
-	TRBV9	TRBJ2-3	TRBD2	TGTGCCAGCAGCTCCATAGCGGGAGGGACAGATACGCAGTATTTT	CASSSIAGGTDTQYF
-	TRBV19	TRBJ2-7	TRBD1	TGTGCCAGTAGTATAGCAGGGGACAGGGTAACGTACGAGCAGTACTTC	CASSIAGDRVTYEQYF
-	TRBV19	TRBJ1-1	-	TGTGCCAGTAGTATACGGGGGGATACCACTGAAGCTTTCTTT	CASSIRGDTTEAFF
-	TRBV7-2	TRBJ1-3	TRBD1	TGTGCCAGCACTTGGACAGGGAATGGAAACACCATATATTTT	CASTWTGNGNTIYF
-	TRBV6-5	TRBJ2-1	TRBD2	TGTGCCAGCAGTTACGGCCTAGCGGGGGGCAATGAGCAGTTCTTC	CASSYGLAGGNEQFF
few	TRBV25-1	TRBJ2-2	-	TGTGCCAGCTCTCCATGGGGCCCGAACACCGGGGAGCTGTTTTTT	CASSPWGPNTGELFF
-	TRBV18	TRBJ1-2	-	TGTGCCAGCTCCATGGGGGCAGGAGGATCTAACTATGGCTACACCTTC	CASSMGAGGSNYGYTF
-	TRBV28	TRBJ1-5	TRBD1	TGTGCCAGCAGTTCGGGGACAGGGGTGGGGCCCCAGCATTTT	CASSSGTGVGPQHF
-	TRBV6-5	TRBJ1-4	-	TGTGCCAGCAGTTACTCTTATGACAGCCTTGAAAAACTGTTTTTT	CASSYSYDSLEKLFF
-	TRBV2	TRBJ2-6	TRBD1	TGTGCCAACTACAGGGGATACTCTGGGGCCAACGTCCTGACTTTC	CANYRGYSGANVLTF
-	TRBV4-1	TRBJ2-1	TRBD2	TGCGCCAGCAGCCTCCGGACTAGCGGGACCTACAATGAGCAGTTCTTC	CASSLRTSGTYNEQFF
-	TRBV28	TRBJ2-1	-	TGTGCCAGCAGCCCCACATGGGGCCGGCACAATGAGCAGTTCTTC	CASSPTWGRHNEQFF
-	TRBV5-8	TRBJ1-3	TRBD1	TGTGCCAGCAGCGCGACAGGGGCTGGAAACACCATATATTTT	CASSATGAGNTIYF
once	TRBV5-4	TRBJ2-7	-	TGTGCCAGCAGCGGGCTGGGGAGAAACGAGCAGTACTTC	CASSGLGRNEQYF
-	TRBV12-3/TRBV12-4	TRBJ2-5	TRBD1	TGTGCCAGCAGGAACAGGGGAGAGACCCAGTACTTC	CASRNRGETQYF
few	TRBV30	TRBJ1-2	-	TGTGCCTGGAGTAGACAGCTCCTTGGCTATGGCTACACCTTC	CAWSRQLLGYGYTF
-	TRBV30	TRBJ1-2	-	TGTGCCTGGGAAGGGGGGGGTGGCTACACCTTC	CAWEGGGGYTF